One sample yielded the 24 T cell receptor beta chains listed below, sequenced in a study of Ad26.COV2.S vaccination and SARS-CoV-2 variants. TCRdb's copy holds only in-frame clones and misses some; the assay was immunoSEQ multiplex PCR. The sample has hundreds of thousands of clones; about 90% are singletons. Specified treatment: 15 to 20 received Ad26.COV2.S at low or high dose, single or two shots; several received placebo; per-sample allocation not given. Sampling took place 63 days after the first vaccine or placebo injection. The sequenced sample was peripheral blood, obtained in a trial of Ad26.COV2.S vaccine versus placebo. These receptors were obtained from a person between 18 and 60 years old who received the Ad26.COV2.S COVID-19 vaccine or a placebo.

This clone was recorded once. This chain links TRBV30 with TRBJ1-1; 8 bases agree with TRBD1. The CDR3 loop spans 14 amino acids. V trimming: 7 bases; J trimming: 0 bases; junction bases outside the gene matches: 7. Per the germline V gene, CDR1 is GTSNPN and CDR2 is SVGIG (reference sequence). CDR3 in DNA: TGTGCCTTGCACAGGGACAGGATGAACACTGAAGCTTTCTTT. This gives the protein CALHRDRMNTEAFF.

The rearrangement uses TRBV2 and TRBJ2-2; D not certain. The germline V gene has CDR1 SNHLY and CDR2 FYNNEI. V lost 8 bases and J lost 0, with 10 bases in between. CDR3 size: 14 residues. CDR3 DNA: TGTGCCAGCCGGTTCAGTGCGAACACCGGGGAGCTGTTTTTT. Protein sequence: CASRFSANTGELFF. The complete variable domain, with remaining parts taken from reference TRBV2 and TRBJ2-2, reads EPEVTQTPSHQVTQMGQEVILRCVPISNHLYFYWYRQILGQKVEFLVSFYNNEISEKSEIFDDQFSVERPDGSNFTLKIRSTKLEDSAMYFCASRFSANTGELFFGEGSRLTVL.

V and J are TRBV7-2 and TRBJ1-1; possible D gene TRBD1, 5 bases. Trimming left V 2 bases short and J 1 base short, with 8 bases between. CDR3 length: 14 amino acids. The germline CDR1 and CDR2 sequences are SGHTA and FQGNSA. In nucleotides, the CDR3 is TGTGCCAGCAGCTTATTCGGGGGGAACACTGAAGCTTTCTTT. Its translation is CASSLFGGNTEAFF. The full variable domain, completed using reference TRBV7-2 and TRBJ1-1, is GAGVSQSPSNKVTEKGKDVELRCDPISGHTALYWYRQSLGQGLEFLIYFQGNSAPDKSGLPSDRFSAERTGGSVSTLTIQRTQQEDSAVYLCASSLFGGNTEAFFGQGTRLTVV.

This chain uses TRBV2 with TRBJ2-1; possibly TRBD2 for D (6 bases). The CDR3 runs 18 residues. The ends were cut back, 2 bases at V and 5 bases at J, with 22 bases in the middle. Germline CDR1 reads SNHLY; CDR2 reads FYNNEI. The CDR3 here is CASSEPRKAREADNEQFF. The CDR3 nucleotides are TGTGCCAGCAGTGAACCTAGGAAGGCGAGGGAGGCAGACAATGAGCAGTTCTTC.

This chain connects TRBV14 to TRBJ2-6, with 9 bases matching TRBD1. The germline V gene has CDR1 SGHDN and CDR2 FVKESK. The CDR3 is 17 amino acids. Trimming at V came to 6 bases and at J to 4 bases, leaving 10 bases not matched to a gene. This CDR3 reads CASSLLGQGTGANVLTF. As DNA, the CDR3 is TGTGCCAGCAGTCTCCTGGGACAGGGAACAGGGGCCAACGTCCTGACTTTC.

The chain is built from TRBV24-1 and TRBJ2-3, with 7 bases lining up with TRBD1. V was pared by 2 bases and J by 4 bases, with 5 bases of the junction left unmatched. Germline CDR1 is KGHDR and CDR2 is SFDVKD. The CDR3 covers 15 residues. The CDR3 nucleotides are TGTGCCACCAGTGATTCAAAAGGGGGCCCAGATACGCAGTATTTT. This gives the protein CATSDSKGGPDTQYF.

The chain joins TRBV7-2 to TRBJ1-5; possibly TRBD1 for D (6 bases). CDR1 and CDR2 from the germline V gene are SGHTA and FQGNSA. The CDR3 runs 14 residues. Between the trimmed V and J ends, which lost 2 bases and 7 bases, there was a span of 12 bases. The CDR3 loop is CASSLRGAGQPQHF. The DNA for the CDR3 is TGTGCCAGCAGCTTAAGGGGGGCAGGGCAGCCCCAGCATTTT.

This chain uses TRBV20-1 with TRBJ2-2; no reliable D call. Germline V gene lookup returns CDR1 DFQATT and CDR2 SNEGSKA (reference sequence). V shed 6 bases and J shed 4 bases, with 6 bases lying between them. The CDR3 extends over 11 amino acids. CDR3 nucleotides: TGCAGTGCCTCCCTCACCGGGGAGCTGTTTTTT. Protein: CSASLTGELFF.

This clone was seen a handful of times. This rearrangement joins TRBV15 to TRBJ1-4, with D possibly being TRBD1 (6 bases). Trimming left V 0 bases short and J 7 bases short, with 12 bases between. Looked up from germline, CDR1 is LNHNV and CDR2 is YYDKDF (reference sequence). The CDR3 has 15 residues. DNA of the CDR3: TGTGCCACCAGCAGAGAGGTGGCAGGGGTTGAAAAACTGTTTTTT. Its translation: CATSREVAGVEKLFF.

J is TRBJ2-7 and V is TRBV5-4; D call uncertain. V was trimmed by 4 bases and J by 0 bases, leaving 11 bases between them. CDR3 length: 14 residues. Per germline, CDR1 SGHNT and CDR2 YYREEE (reference sequence). The CDR3 DNA follows: TGTGCCAGCAGCACCGGACCCGACTCCTACGAGCAGTACTTC. As protein: CASSTGPDSYEQYF.

The chain recombines TRBV7-2 with TRBJ1-1; a possible D gene is TRBD1 (6 bases). CDR1 and CDR2 (germline): SGHTA, FQGNSA. V lost 5 bases and J 4 bases, leaving 17 bases between the germline ends. The CDR3 has 15 amino acids. The chain's CDR3 is CASSTTGFWITEAFF. The CDR3 region has the DNA TGTGCCAGCAGCACCACAGGGTTCTGGATCACTGAAGCTTTCTTT.

This chain joins TRBV5-1 and TRBJ2-2; the match to TRBD2 covers 12 bases. Germline trimming cut 1 base from V and 1 base from J; bases unmatched to any gene: 2. The length of the CDR3 is 17 residues. CDR1 SGHRS and CDR2 YFSETQ come from the germline V gene. DNA of the CDR3: TGCGCCAGCAGCTTGAGGGGACTAGCGGGGAACACCGGGGAGCTGTTTTTT. Translated, it gives CASSLRGLAGNTGELFF.

This chain uses TRBV27 with TRBJ1-6, with D maybe TRBD1 (5 bases). Germline-derived CDR1 and CDR2 are MNHEY and SMNVEV (reference sequence). CDR3 size: 16 residues. V dropped 2 bases and J dropped 8 bases, with 16 bases sitting between them. The CDR3 coding sequence is TGTGCCAGCAGTTTAATTTCAGGGAATTATGATTCACCCCTCCACTTT. It translates to CASSLISGNYDSPLHF.

The rearrangement joins TRBV27 to TRBJ1-2; 7 bases are a match to TRBD1. Trimming removed 5 bases from V and 2 bases from J; junction bases left unmatched: 5. The CDR3 runs 14 residues. Germline lookup yields CDR1 MNHEY and CDR2 SMNVEV (reference sequence). This CDR3 reads CASSPLTGNYGYTF. The CDR3, as DNA: TGTGCCAGCAGTCCCCTGACAGGGAACTATGGCTACACCTTC.

The chain couples TRBV13 to TRBJ1-4; D is unclear. The CDR3 is made up of 13 amino acids. Germline CDR1 PRHDT, CDR2 FYEKMQ (reference sequence). Trimming cost V 0 bases and J 5 bases, with 4 bases left between them. The CDR3 bases are TGTGCCAGCAGCTTAGGACCGAATGAAAAACTGTTTTTT. As protein: CASSLGPNEKLFF.

V and J are TRBV9 and TRBJ1-4; 7 bases map to TRBD1. Germline CDR1 and CDR2: SGDLS and YYNGEE. V dropped 4 bases and J dropped 4; count of bases not matched to a gene: 7. The CDR3 runs 15 residues. In nucleotides, the CDR3 is TGTGCCAGCAGCATCGGACAGGTGGTTAATGAAAAACTGTTTTTT. Translated, it gives CASSIGQVVNEKLFF.

The chain joins TRBV3-1 (or the pseudogene TRBV3-2) to TRBJ2-4; tentatively, D is TRBD1 or TRBD2 (5 bases each). CDR1 is LGHDT, CDR2 YNNKEL, per germline (reference sequence). The CDR3 is made up of 15 amino acids. Trimming removed 0 bases from V and 8 bases from J, with 14 bases in between. CDR3 sequence reads: CASSQDPRGVDIQYF. The CDR3 DNA reads TGTGCCAGCAGCCAAGATCCGCGAGGGGTTGACATTCAGTACTTC.

The gene calls are TRBV4-1 and TRBJ1-2; D might be TRBD1 (6 bases). The V gene lost 1 base and the J gene lost 0 bases, with 9 bases spanning the gap. Germline V lookup: CDR1 MGHRA, CDR2 YSYEKL. CDR3 length: 15 amino acids. The CDR3 nucleotides read TGCGCCAGCAGCCAAGGCAGGGGAACTAACTATGGCTACACCTTC. Protein sequence: CASSQGRGTNYGYTF.

The CDR3 loop is CASSYEGDQPQHF. CDR3 coding DNA: TGTGCCAGCAGTTACGAGGGGGATCAGCCCCAGCATTTT. The V gene is TRBV6-6, the J gene TRBJ1-5, with a weak D call TRBD1 (6 bases). Trimming cost V 2 bases and J 5 bases, with 7 bases left between them. The CDR3 consists of 13 residues. Germline CDR1 and CDR2: MNHNY and SVGAGI (reference sequence).

This chain uses TRBV30 with TRBJ2-3, with a possible D match to TRBD2 (6 bases). CDR1 GTSNPN and CDR2 SVGIG come from the germline V gene (reference sequence). V lost 0 bases, J lost 2 bases, and 12 bases lay in between. CDR3 length equals 15 residues. The CDR3: CAWSVAGTITDTQYF. CDR3 in DNA: TGTGCCTGGAGTGTCGCGGGGACCATCACAGATACGCAGTATTTT.

V is TRBV14 and J is TRBJ1-1; 8 nucleotides line up with TRBD1. Germline V gives CDR1 SGHDN, CDR2 FVKESK. CDR3 length equals 13 residues. Trimming removed 5 bases from V and 10 bases from J; junction bases left unmatched: 9. CDR3 protein: CASSNDRDRPAFF. CDR3 in DNA: TGTGCCAGCAGCAATGACCGGGACAGGCCAGCTTTCTTT.

The J gene is TRBJ2-3, the V gene TRBV24-1; D is undetermined. V lost 1 base and J 5 bases, leaving 9 bases between the germline ends. Germline-derived CDR1 and CDR2 are KGHDR and SFDVKD. The CDR3 consists of 14 residues. The chain's CDR3 is CATSDLLLGDTQYF. In nucleotides, the CDR3 is TGTGCCACCAGTGATTTATTATTGGGAGATACGCAGTATTTT.

The CDR3 loop is CASSQDSGALSVSTEAFF. The CDR3 nucleotides are TGTGCCAGCAGCCAAGATTCAGGGGCTCTCTCGGTGAGCACTGAAGCTTTCTTT. This chain links TRBV14 with TRBJ1-1; D is possibly TRBD1 (6 bases). Trimming took off 0 bases at V and 4 bases at J, with 21 bases between the two ends. This CDR3 contains 18 residues. Germline lookup yields CDR1 SGHDN and CDR2 FVKESK.

The chain combines TRBV7-9 with TRBJ1-1; D gene unclear. The V end was cut by 2 bases, the J end by 0 bases, with 10 bases between. Germline CDR1 is SEHNR and CDR2 is FQNEAQ (reference sequence). CDR3 length: 15 amino acids. The CDR3 reads CASSLHEGMNTEAFF. The CDR3 bases are TGTGCCAGCAGCTTACATGAGGGAATGAACACTGAAGCTTTCTTT. Combining the CDR3 with reference TRBV7-9 and TRBJ1-1 gives the whole variable domain DTGVSQNPRHKITKRGQNVTFRCDPISEHNRLYWYRQTLGQGPEFLTYFQNEAQLEKSRLLSDRFSAERPKGSFSTLEIQRTEQGDSAMYLCASSLHEGMNTEAFFGQGTRLTVV.